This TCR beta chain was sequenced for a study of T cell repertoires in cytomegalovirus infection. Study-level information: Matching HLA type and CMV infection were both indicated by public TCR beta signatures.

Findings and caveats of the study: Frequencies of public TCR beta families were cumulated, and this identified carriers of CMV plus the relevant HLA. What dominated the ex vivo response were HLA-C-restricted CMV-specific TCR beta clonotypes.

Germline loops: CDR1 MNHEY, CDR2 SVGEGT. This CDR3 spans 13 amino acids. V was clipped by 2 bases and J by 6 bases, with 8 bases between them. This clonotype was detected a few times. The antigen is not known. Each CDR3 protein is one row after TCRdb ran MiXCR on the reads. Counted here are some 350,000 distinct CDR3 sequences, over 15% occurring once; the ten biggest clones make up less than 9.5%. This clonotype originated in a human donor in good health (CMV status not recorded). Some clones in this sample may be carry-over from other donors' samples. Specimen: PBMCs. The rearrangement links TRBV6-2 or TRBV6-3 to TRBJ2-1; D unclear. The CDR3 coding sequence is TGTGCCAGCAGTTACCGGCAGGCCAATGAGCAGTTCTTC. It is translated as CASSYRQANEQFF.